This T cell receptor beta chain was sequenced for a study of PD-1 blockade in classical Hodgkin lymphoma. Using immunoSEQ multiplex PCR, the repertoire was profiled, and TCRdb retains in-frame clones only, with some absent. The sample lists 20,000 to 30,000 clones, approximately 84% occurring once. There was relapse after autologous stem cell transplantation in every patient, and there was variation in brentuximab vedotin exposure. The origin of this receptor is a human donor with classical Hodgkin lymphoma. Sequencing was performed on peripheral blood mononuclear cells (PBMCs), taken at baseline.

In DNA form, the CDR3 reads TGTGCCAGCAGCTTAGACACGGGGGCACAGCCCCAGCATTTT. Its protein product is CASSLDTGAQPQHF. The chain is built from TRBV7-9 and TRBJ1-5; maybe TRBD1 (6 bases). V was trimmed by 1 base and J by 7 bases, leaving 11 bases between them. The germline CDR1 and CDR2 sequences are SEHNR and FQNEAQ (reference sequence). This CDR3 spans 14 amino acids.